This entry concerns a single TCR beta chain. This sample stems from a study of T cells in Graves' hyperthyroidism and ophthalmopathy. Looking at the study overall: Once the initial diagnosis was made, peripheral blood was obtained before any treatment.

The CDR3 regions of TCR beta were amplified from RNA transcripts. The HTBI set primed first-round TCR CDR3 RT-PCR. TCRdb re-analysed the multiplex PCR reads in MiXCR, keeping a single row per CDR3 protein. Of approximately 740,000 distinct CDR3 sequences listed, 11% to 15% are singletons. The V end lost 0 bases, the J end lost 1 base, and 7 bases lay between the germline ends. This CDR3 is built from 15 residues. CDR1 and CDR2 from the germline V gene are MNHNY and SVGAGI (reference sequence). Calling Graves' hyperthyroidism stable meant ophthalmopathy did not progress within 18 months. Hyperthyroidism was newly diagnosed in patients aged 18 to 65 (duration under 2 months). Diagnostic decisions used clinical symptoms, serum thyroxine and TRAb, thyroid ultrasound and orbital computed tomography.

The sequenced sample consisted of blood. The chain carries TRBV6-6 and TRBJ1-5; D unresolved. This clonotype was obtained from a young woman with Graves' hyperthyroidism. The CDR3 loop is CASSYSTASNQPQHF. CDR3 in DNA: TGTGCCAGCAGTTACTCCACAGCAAGCAATCAGCCCCAGCATTTT.